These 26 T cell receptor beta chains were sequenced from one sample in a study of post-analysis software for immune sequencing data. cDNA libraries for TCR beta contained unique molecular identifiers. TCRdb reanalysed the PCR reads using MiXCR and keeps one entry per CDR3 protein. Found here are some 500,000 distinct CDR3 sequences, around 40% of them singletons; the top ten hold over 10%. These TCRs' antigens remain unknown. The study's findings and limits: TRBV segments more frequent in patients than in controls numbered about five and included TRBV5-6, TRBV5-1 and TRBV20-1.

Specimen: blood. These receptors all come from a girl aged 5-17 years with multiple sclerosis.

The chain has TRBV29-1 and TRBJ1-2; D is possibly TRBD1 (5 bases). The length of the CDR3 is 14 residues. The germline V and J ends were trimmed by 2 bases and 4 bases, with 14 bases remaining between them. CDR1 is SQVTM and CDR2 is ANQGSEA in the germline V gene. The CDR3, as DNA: TGCAGCGTTGAAAGAGAAGGGGCCGGCTATGGCTACACCTTC. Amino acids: CSVEREGAGYGYTF. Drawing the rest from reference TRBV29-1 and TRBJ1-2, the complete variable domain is SAVISQKPSRDICQRGTSLTIQCQVDSQVTMMFWYRQQPGQSLTLIATANQGSEATYESGFVIDKFPISRPNLTFSTLTVSNMSPEDSSIYLCSVEREGAGYGYTFGSGTRLTVV.

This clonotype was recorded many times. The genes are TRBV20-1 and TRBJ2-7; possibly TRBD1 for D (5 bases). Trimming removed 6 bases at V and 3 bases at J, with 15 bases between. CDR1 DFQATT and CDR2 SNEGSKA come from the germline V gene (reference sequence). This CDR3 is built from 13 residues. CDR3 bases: TGCAGTGCCCTCCCCCCAGGGTTCTACGAGCAGTACTTC. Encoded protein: CSALPPGFYEQYF.

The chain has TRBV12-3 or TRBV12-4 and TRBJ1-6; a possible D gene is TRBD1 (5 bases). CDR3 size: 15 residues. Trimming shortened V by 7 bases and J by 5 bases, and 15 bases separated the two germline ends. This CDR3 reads CASNQDKGNNSPLHF. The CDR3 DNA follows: TGTGCCAGCAACCAGGACAAAGGGAATAATTCACCCCTCCACTTT.

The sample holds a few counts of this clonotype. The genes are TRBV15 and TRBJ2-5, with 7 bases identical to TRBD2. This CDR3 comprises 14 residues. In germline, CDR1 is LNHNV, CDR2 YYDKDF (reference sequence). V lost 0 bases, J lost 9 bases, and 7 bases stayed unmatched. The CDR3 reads CATSRDRLAGAQYF. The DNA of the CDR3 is TGTGCCACCAGCAGAGATCGACTAGCTGGTGCCCAGTACTTC. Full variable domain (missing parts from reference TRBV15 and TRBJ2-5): DAMVIQNPRYQVTQFGKPVTLSCSQTLNHNVMYWYQQKSSQAPKLLFHYYDKDFNNEADTPDNFQSRRPNTSFCFLDIRSPGLGDTAMYLCATSRDRLAGAQYFGPGTRLLVL.

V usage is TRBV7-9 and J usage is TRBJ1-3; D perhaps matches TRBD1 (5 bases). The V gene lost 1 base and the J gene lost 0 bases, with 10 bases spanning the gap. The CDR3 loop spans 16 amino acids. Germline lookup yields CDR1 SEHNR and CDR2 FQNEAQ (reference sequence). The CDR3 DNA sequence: TGTGCCAGCAGCTTAGAGGGGCTGAACTCTGGAAACACCATATATTTT. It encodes CASSLEGLNSGNTIYF.

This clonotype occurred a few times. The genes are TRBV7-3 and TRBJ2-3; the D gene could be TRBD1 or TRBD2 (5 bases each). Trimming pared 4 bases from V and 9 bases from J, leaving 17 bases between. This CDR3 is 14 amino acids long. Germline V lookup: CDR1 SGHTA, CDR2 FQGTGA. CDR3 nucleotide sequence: TGTGCCAGCAGCTACCCTCAGGGAGAGGGGACGCAGTATTTT. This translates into CASSYPQGEGTQYF.

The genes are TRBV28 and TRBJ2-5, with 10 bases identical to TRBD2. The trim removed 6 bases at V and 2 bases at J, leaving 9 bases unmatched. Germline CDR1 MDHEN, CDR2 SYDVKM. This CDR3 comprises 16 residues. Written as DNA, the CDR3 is TGTGCCAGCAGGTCTAGCGGGAGTTTAAGGCAAGAGACCCAGTACTTC. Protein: CASRSSGSLRQETQYF.

The CDR3 nucleotides are TGTGCCAGTCCGGGGCATACCCCCTACAATGAGCAGTTCTTC. Translation gives CASPGHTPYNEQFF. The chain employs TRBV6-2 or TRBV6-3 and TRBJ2-1; the D gene could be TRBD1 or TRBD2 (5 bases each). Trimming pared 9 bases from V and 2 bases from J, leaving 14 bases between. The CDR3 covers 14 residues. Germline V gene lookup returns CDR1 MNHEY and CDR2 SVGEGT.

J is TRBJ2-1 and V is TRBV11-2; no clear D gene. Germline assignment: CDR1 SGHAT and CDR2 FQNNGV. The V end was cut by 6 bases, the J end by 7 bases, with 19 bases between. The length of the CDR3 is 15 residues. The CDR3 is CASSTLGIDRNEQFF. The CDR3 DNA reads TGTGCCAGCAGTACTCTGGGGATTGATAGGAATGAGCAGTTCTTC.

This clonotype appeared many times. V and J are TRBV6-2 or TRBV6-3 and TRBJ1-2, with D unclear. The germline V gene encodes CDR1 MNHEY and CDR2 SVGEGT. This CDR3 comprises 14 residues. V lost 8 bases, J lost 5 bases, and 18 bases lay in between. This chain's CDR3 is CASWSPRTTYGYTF. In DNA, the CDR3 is TGTGCCAGCTGGAGCCCCCGAACTACTTATGGCTACACCTTC.

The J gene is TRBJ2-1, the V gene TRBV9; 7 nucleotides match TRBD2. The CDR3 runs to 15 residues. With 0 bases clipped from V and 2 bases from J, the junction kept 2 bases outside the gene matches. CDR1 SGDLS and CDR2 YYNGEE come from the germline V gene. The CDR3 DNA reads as TGTGCCAGCAGCGTAGGCGGGAGAACCTACAATGAGCAGTTCTTC. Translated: CASSVGGRTYNEQFF.

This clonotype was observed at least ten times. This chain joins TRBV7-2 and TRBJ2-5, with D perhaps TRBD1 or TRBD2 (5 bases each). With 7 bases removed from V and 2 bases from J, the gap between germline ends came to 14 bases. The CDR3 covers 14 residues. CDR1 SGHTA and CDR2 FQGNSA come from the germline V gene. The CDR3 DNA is TGTGCCAGCATTCCGGGGCGTAGACAAGAGACCCAGTACTTC. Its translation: CASIPGRRQETQYF.

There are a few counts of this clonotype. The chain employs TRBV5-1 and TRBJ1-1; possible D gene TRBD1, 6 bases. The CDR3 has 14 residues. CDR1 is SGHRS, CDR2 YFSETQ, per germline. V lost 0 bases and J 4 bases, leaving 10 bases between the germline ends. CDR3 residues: CASSLDGRGTEAFF. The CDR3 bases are TGCGCCAGCAGCTTGGATGGCAGGGGCACTGAAGCTTTCTTT.

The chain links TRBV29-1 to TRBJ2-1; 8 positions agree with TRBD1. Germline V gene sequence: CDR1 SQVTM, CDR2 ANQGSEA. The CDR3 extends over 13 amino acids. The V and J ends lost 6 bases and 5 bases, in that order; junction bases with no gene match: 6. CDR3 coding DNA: TGCAGCGTCGGCAGGGGGCTGGACAATGAGCAGTTCTTC. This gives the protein CSVGRGLDNEQFF.

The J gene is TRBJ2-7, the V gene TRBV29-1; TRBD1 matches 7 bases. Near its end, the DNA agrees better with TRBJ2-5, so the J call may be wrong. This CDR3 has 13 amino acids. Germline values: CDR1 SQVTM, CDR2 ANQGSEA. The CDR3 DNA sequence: TGCAGCGTTGGACGGGGACAGAGGGAGACCCAGTACTTC. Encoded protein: CSVGRGQRETQYF.

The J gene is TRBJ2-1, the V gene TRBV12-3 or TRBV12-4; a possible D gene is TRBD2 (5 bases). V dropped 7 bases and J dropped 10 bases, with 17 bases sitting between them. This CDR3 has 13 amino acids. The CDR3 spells CASTNPAGLEQFF. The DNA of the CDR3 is TGTGCCAGCACTAACCCCGCAGGACTCGAGCAGTTCTTC.

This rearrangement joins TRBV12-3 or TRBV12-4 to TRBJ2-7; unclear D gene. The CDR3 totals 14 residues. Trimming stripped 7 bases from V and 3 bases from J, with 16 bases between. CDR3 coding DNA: TGTGCCAGCACCCGGACGGAAAGGATCTACGAGCAGTACTTC. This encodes CASTRTERIYEQYF.

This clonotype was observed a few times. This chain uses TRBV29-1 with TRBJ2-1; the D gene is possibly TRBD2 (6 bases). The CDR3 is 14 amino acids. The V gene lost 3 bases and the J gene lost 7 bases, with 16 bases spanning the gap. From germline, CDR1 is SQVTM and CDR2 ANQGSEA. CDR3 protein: CSVDLGGVVNEQFF. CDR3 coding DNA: TGCAGCGTTGATCTCGGGGGAGTGGTAAATGAGCAGTTCTTC.

The CDR3, as DNA: TGTGCTAGTGCCCCAGGACATGGGTATGGCTACACCTTC. The encoded protein is CASAPGHGYGYTF. The J gene is TRBJ1-2, the V gene TRBV12-5, with a tentative D call TRBD1 (5 bases). The germline gives CDR1 LGHNT, CDR2 FRNRAP. CDR3 length: 13 residues. Trimming shortened V by 7 bases and J by 5 bases, and 14 bases separated the two germline ends. Complete variable domain (other parts from reference TRBV12-5 and TRBJ1-2): DARVTQTPRHKVTEMGQEVTMRCQPILGHNTVFWYRQTMMQGLELLAYFRNRAPLDDSGMPKDRFSAEMPDATLATLKIQPSEPRDSAVYFCASAPGHGYGYTFGSGTRLTVV.

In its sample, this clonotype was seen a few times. Here the CDR3 DNA reads TGTGCCAGCAGCATACTACCGGGATCGAACACCGGGGAGCTGTTTTTT. It translates to CASSILPGSNTGELFF. V usage is TRBV11-2 and J usage is TRBJ2-2; tentatively, D is TRBD2 (5 bases). The CDR3 sequence is 16 residues long. V was cut by 5 bases and J by 0 bases, with 13 bases left in between. CDR1 is SGHAT, CDR2 FQNNGV, per germline.

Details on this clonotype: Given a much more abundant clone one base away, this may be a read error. The CDR3 DNA follows: TGCAGCGTTGTAGGGCTGCAGGGTGCCACTGAAGCTTTCTTT. Translating gives CSVVGLQGATEAFF. The V call is TRBV29-1, the J call TRBJ1-1, with D possibly TRBD1 on 5 matching bases. Germline V gives CDR1 SQVTM, CDR2 ANQGSEA. V lost 4 bases, J lost 4 bases, and 16 bases lay in between. The CDR3 contains 14 residues.

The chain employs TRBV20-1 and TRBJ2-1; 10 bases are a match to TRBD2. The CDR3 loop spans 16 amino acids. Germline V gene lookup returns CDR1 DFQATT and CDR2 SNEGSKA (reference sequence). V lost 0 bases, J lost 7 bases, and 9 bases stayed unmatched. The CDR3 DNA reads TGCAGTGCTAGAGACGGGCTAGCGGGAGATTCTAATGAGCAGTTCTTC. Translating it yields CSARDGLAGDSNEQFF.

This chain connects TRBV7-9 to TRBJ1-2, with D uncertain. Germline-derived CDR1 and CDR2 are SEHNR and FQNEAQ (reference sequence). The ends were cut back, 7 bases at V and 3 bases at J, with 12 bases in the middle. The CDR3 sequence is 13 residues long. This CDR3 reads CASTADSYYGYTF. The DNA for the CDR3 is TGTGCCAGCACCGCCGACTCCTACTATGGCTACACCTTC. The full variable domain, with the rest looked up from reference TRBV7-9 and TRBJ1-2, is DTGVSQNPRHKITKRGQNVTFRCDPISEHNRLYWYRQTLGQGPEFLTYFQNEAQLEKSRLLSDRFSAERPKGSFSTLEIQRTEQGDSAMYLCASTADSYYGYTFGSGTRLTVV.

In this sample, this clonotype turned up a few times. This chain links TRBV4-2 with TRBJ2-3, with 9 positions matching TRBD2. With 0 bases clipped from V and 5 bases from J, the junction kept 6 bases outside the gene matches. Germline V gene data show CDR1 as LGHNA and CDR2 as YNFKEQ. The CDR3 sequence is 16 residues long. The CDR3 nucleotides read TGTGCCAGCAGCCAAGATCTGATACTAGCGGGAGATACGCAGTATTTT. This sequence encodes CASSQDLILAGDTQYF.

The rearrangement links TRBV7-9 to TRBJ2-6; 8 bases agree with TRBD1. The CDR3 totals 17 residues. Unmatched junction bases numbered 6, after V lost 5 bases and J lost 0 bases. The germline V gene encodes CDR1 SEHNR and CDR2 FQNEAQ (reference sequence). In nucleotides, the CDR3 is TGTGCCAGCAGCGGGACAGGAATGCTCTCTGGGGCCAACGTCCTGACTTTC. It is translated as CASSGTGMLSGANVLTF.

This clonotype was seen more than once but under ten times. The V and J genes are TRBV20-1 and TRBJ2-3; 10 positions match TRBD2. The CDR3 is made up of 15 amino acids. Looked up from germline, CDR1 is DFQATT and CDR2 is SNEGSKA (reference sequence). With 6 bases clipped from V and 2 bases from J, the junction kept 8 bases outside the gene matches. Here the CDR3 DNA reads TGCAGTGCGCAAGCTCTAGCGGGAGACACAGATACGCAGTATTTT. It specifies CSAQALAGDTDTQYF.